The clone carrying this TCR beta chain was seen only a few times. No antigen is known for it. This specimen comes from a study of CD8 T cells in ankylosing spondylitis. The study's findings and limits: The disease-linked clones had a CD8+ phenotype and low blood frequencies. Reactive arthritis synovial fluid and blood were previously reported to contain some motif variants. Matched synovial fluid from ankylosing spondylitis patients was reported to be enriched for disease-linked clones.

Library preparation for TCR beta used quantitative 5'-RACE with molecular barcodes. In TCRdb, the 5' RACE reads were re-called with MiXCR into one record per CDR3 protein. The sample contains under 300,000 distinct CDR3 sequences, about 11% of which appear only once. Germline V gives CDR1 MNHNS, CDR2 SASEGT. The CDR3 extends over 14 amino acids. With V trimmed by 6 bases and J by 3 bases, 6 bases remained unmatched. The J gene is TRBJ2-3, the V gene TRBV6-1; 7 bases agree with TRBD1. The specimen was blood, either unsorted or a sorted T cell fraction (not recorded which). The clonotype comes from a male donor with ankylosing spondylitis or in good health (not recorded which). The CDR3 DNA sequence: TGTGCCAGCAGCCAAGGGGACAGTACAGATACGCAGTATTTT. Protein: CASSQGDSTDTQYF.